This TCR beta chain was sequenced for a study of regulatory T cells in long-lasting Graves disease. The time point is: newly diagnosed GD, antithyroid drugs for less than 3 months. Isolated PBMC RNA provided the starting material for the TCR library. The patients were enrolled through endocrinology in Xi'an, China. A volume of 8.5 to 10 milliliters of peripheral blood was collected in EDTA tubes. To make TCR beta libraries, researchers used iRepertoire HTBI primers and Arm-PCR of CDR3 regions. Each CDR3 protein gets one entry after TCRdb re-called the multiplex PCR reads with MiXCR. The sample carries hundreds of thousands of distinct CDR3 sequences, roughly 16% recorded once. General study results and limits: Small sample size may have lowered accuracy.

Many counts were recorded for this clonotype. The antigen remains unidentified. The source is a female donor with Graves disease. The input for sequencing was peripheral blood mononuclear cells (PBMCs), taken at new diagnosis, from a patient treated with antithyroid drugs.

Here the CDR3 reads CASRQNRRDTEAFF. The CDR3 nucleotides are TGTGCCAGCAGACAGAACCGCCGAGACACTGAAGCTTTCTTT. The chain uses TRBV19 and TRBJ1-1; D may be TRBD1 (5 bases). Germline V CDR1 and CDR2: LNHDA, SQIVND (reference sequence). The length of the CDR3 is 14 residues. Trimming took off 9 bases at V and 3 bases at J, with 17 bases between the two ends.